Below are 5 T cell receptor beta chains sequenced from a single sample in a study of metastatic and nonmetastatic thyroid tumors. TCRdb called clones again from the PCR reads with MiXCR. This table holds about 40,000 clones, approximately 20% found once. Before thyroid surgery, none of the patients had received any treatment. The sample was tumor tissue. Source of these receptors: a female donor with papillary thyroid cancer or a benign thyroid nodule (not recorded which). Some clones in this sample may be carry-over from other donors' samples.

This clone has a count of ten or more. The gene calls are TRBV7-9 and TRBJ2-1, with no clear D. The CDR3 consists of 16 residues. Between the trimmed V and J ends, which lost 4 bases and 7 bases, there was a span of 20 bases. Germline lookup yields CDR1 SEHNR and CDR2 FQNEAQ (reference sequence). CDR3 in amino acids: CASSSPGGPEKNEQFF. The DNA for the CDR3 is TGTGCCAGCAGCTCTCCCGGCGGACCAGAGAAAAATGAGCAGTTCTTC.

The V call is TRBV30, the J call TRBJ2-7; possibly TRBD1 for D (6 bases). This CDR3 region has 14 residues. Trimming stripped 5 bases from V and 6 bases from J, with 20 bases between. The V gene's germline CDR1 is GTSNPN and CDR2 SVGIG (reference sequence). The CDR3 protein is CAWRSLTGIGEQYF. The DNA for the CDR3 is TGTGCCTGGCGAAGCTTAACAGGGATCGGCGAGCAGTACTTC.

This clone was recorded at least ten times. Other DNA sequences in this specimen translate into the identical CDR3. CDR3 sequence (DNA): TGCAGTGCTAGGGGGAACACAGATACGCAGTATTTT. This codes for CSARGNTDTQYF. The V call is TRBV20-1, the J call TRBJ2-3, with D unresolved. This CDR3 spans 12 amino acids. Trimming removed 3 bases from V and 2 bases from J, with 6 bases in between. Germline loops: CDR1 DFQATT, CDR2 SNEGSKA (reference sequence).

The chain links TRBV7-9 to TRBJ2-7, with D perhaps TRBD1 (6 bases). This CDR3 comprises 14 residues. V was shortened by 7 bases and J by 9 bases, with 22 bases between the two germline ends. The germline V gene has CDR1 SEHNR and CDR2 FQNEAQ (reference sequence). The DNA of the CDR3 is TGTGCCAGCACCCCCCCGACAGGTGGCTCGTGGCAGTACTTC. This translates into CASTPPTGGSWQYF. The entire variable domain, with the rest obtained from reference TRBV7-9 and TRBJ2-7, is as follows: DTGVSQNPRHKITKRGQNVTFRCDPISEHNRLYWYRQTLGQGPEFLTYFQNEAQLEKSRLLSDRFSAERPKGSFSTLEIQRTEQGDSAMYLCASTPPTGGSWQYFGPGTRLTVT.

The sample holds many counts of this clone. This chain uses TRBV29-1 with TRBJ2-3, with TRBD1 identical over 9 bases. Germline CDR1 and CDR2: SQVTM and ANQGSEA. J lost 1 base, V lost 7 bases, and 3 bases had no gene match. The CDR3 has 13 residues. CDR3 in DNA: TGCAGCGACAGGACAGGGGGCACAGATACGCAGTATTTT. Translating it yields CSDRTGGTDTQYF.